The 7 T cell receptor beta chains below were found in one sample sequenced in a study of control samples from healthy donors and cancer patients. The assay was immunoSEQ multiplex PCR, and TCRdb's table has in-frame clones only and misses some. The sample yields around 76,000 clones, 85% to 95% seen once. The specimen was blood. These receptor sequences come from a woman aged 35 to 49 in good health.

The rearrangement links TRBV6-5 to TRBJ1-2; 8 bases are a match to TRBD1. CDR1 is MNHEY and CDR2 is SVGAGI in the germline V gene. Trimming at V came to 2 bases and at J to 4 bases, leaving 3 bases not matched to a gene. This CDR3 is built from 14 residues. The CDR3 here is CASSYQGQGYGYTF. CDR3 nucleotide sequence: TGTGCCAGCAGTTACCAAGGACAGGGCTATGGCTACACCTTC.

The rearrangement uses TRBV27 and TRBJ2-1; the D is unclear. Trimming left V 1 base short and J 6 bases short, with 10 bases between. The CDR3 contains 14 residues. CDR1 MNHEY and CDR2 SMNVEV come from the germline V gene (reference sequence). This chain's CDR3 is CASSLLGGFNEQFF. CDR3 nucleotide sequence: TGTGCCAGCAGTTTATTAGGCGGATTCAATGAGCAGTTCTTC.

CDR3 sequence: CSASNTGVYEQYF. The CDR3 DNA follows: TGCAGTGCTAGTAATACTGGGGTCTACGAGCAGTACTTC. The chain is built from TRBV20-1 and TRBJ2-7, with D hard to call. This CDR3 contains 13 residues. The V gene's germline CDR1 is DFQATT and CDR2 SNEGSKA (reference sequence). V shed 3 bases and J shed 3 bases, with 12 bases lying between them.

The chain combines TRBV4-2 with TRBJ2-7; tentatively, D is TRBD2 (7 bases). This CDR3 has 16 amino acids. Per germline, CDR1 LGHNA and CDR2 YNFKEQ. Trimming left V 2 bases short and J 4 bases short, with 18 bases between. The CDR3 loop is CASSQTSTGGNYEQYF. In DNA form, the CDR3 reads TGTGCCAGCAGCCAAACCTCGACGGGGGGCAATTACGAGCAGTACTTC.

This chain uses TRBV28 with TRBJ2-1; D could derive from TRBD1 or TRBD2 (5 bases each). V lost 2 bases and J lost 9, with 20 bases in between. This CDR3 is 16 amino acids long. The germline gives CDR1 MDHEN, CDR2 SYDVKM. In nucleotides, the CDR3 is TGTGCCAGCAGTTTAACCGGGACGACCTACACCGGTGAGCAGTTCTTC. Its protein is CASSLTGTTYTGEQFF.

The V call is TRBV5-1, the J call TRBJ1-4; D possibly corresponds to TRBD1 (5 bases). The CDR3 is 16 residues long. V dropped 1 base and J dropped 0 bases, with 10 bases sitting between them. Germline V gene sequence: CDR1 SGHRS, CDR2 YFSETQ. CDR3 loop: CASSLSGTATNEKLFF. The DNA for the CDR3 is TGCGCCAGCAGCTTGTCCGGGACGGCAACTAATGAAAAACTGTTTTTT. The variable domain in full, completed from reference TRBV5-1 and TRBJ1-4, reads KAGVTQTPRYLIKTRGQQVTLSCSPISGHRSVSWYQQTPGQGLQFLFEYFSETQRNKGNFPGRFSGRQFSNSRSEMNVSTLELGDSALYLCASSLSGTATNEKLFFGSGTQLSVL.

This rearrangement joins TRBV27 to TRBJ1-5; 10 positions agree with TRBD1. Germline CDR1 and CDR2: MNHEY and SMNVEV (reference sequence). Trimming removed 3 bases from V and 0 bases from J; junction bases left unmatched: 8. The CDR3 sequence is 18 residues long. CDR3: CASSFRQGAGYSNQPQHF. In DNA form, the CDR3 reads TGTGCCAGCAGTTTCCGACAGGGGGCTGGATATAGCAATCAGCCCCAGCATTTT.